The 3 T cell receptor beta chains in this list originate from one sample, sequenced in a study of cytomegalovirus exposure and HLA in healthy donors. The study ran its PCR with 60 Vbeta and 13 Jbeta primers. Here immunoSEQ multiplex PCR was the method, and the copy in TCRdb shows in-frame clones only, minus some. The sample yields roughly 98,000 clones, less than 65% seen once. Sequencing was done on a sample of PBMCs. These receptors all stem from a young woman in good health and CMV-seropositive.

The chain couples TRBV5-6 to TRBJ2-3; D unresolved. The CDR3 covers 15 residues. V dropped 2 bases and J dropped 2 bases, with 12 bases sitting between them. CDR1 is SGHDT, CDR2 YYEEEE, per germline. CDR3 protein: CASSFHLGPTDTQYF. Written as DNA, the CDR3 is TGTGCCAGCAGCTTTCACCTGGGCCCCACAGATACGCAGTATTTT.

This clone was seen more than once but under ten times. V is TRBV11-3 and J is TRBJ2-3; 8 bases align to TRBD2. Looked up from germline, CDR1 is SGHNT and CDR2 is YENEEA. This CDR3 spans 15 amino acids. V gave up 0 bases and J gave up 8 bases; unmatched junction bases: 7. The CDR3 reads CASSLEGGRSGTQYF. In DNA form, the CDR3 reads TGTGCCAGCAGCTTAGAGGGCGGGAGGTCCGGTACGCAGTATTTT.

V usage is TRBV4-1 and J usage is TRBJ2-7; 11 bases align to TRBD2. The length of the CDR3 is 16 residues. The junction had 7 bases not matched to a gene; V was cut back by 4 bases and J by 2 bases. The germline V gene encodes CDR1 MGHRA and CDR2 YSYEKL. CDR3 nucleotide sequence: TGCGCCAGCAGCCTAGGTACGACTAGCGGGGCCTACGAGCAGTACTTC. The encoded protein is CASSLGTTSGAYEQYF.